This T cell receptor beta chain was obtained from a study of blood T cell repertoires in COVID-19. At the level of the study: The cDNA or gDNA used as material had been derived from T cells, B-cell-depleted T cells, or PBMCs.

Deletions cut 4 bases from V and 3 bases from J, with 13 bases between. Looked up from germline, CDR1 is MNHEY and CDR2 is SMNVEV (reference sequence). CDR3 length: 14 residues. This clone was recorded a few times. Cohort assignment relied on participant-reported clinical history. Either two negative PCRs, clearance, or symptom resolution qualified Cohort 3 donors as recovered. Measured with immunoSEQ multiplex PCR; TCRdb has only the in-frame clones, and not every one. The sample shows 190,000 or so clones, about 90% of them seen only once. This sequence joins TRBV27 and TRBJ2-7; D unresolved. The TCR was taken from a man aged 25 to 40 who had recovered from COVID-19. What was sequenced was PBMCs or T cells enriched from blood (not recorded which). CDR3 sequence: CASSSPEKGYEQYF. DNA for the CDR3: TGTGCCAGCAGTTCCCCGGAGAAAGGCTACGAGCAGTACTTC.